The present T cell receptor beta chain was sequenced within a study of blood T cell repertoires in COVID-19. The CDR3 covers 13 residues. V was clipped by 4 bases and J by 0 bases, with 6 bases between them. Germline V gene data show CDR1 as MNHNY and CDR2 as SVGAGI (reference sequence). TCRdb's copy holds only in-frame clones and misses some; the assay was immunoSEQ multiplex PCR. The sample has around 190,000 clones, roughly 76% seen once. The chain has TRBV6-6 and TRBJ1-1; D remains ambiguous. The source material was peripheral blood. The clonotype comes from a woman in her 40s with COVID-19, enrolled during active disease. CDR3 region: CASSSRVNTEAFF. In DNA form, the CDR3 reads TGTGCCAGCAGTTCTCGAGTGAACACTGAAGCTTTCTTT.